This TCR beta chain appears in the sequencing data of a study of cytomegalovirus exposure and HLA in healthy donors (dated 2017 in TCRdb). Regarding the research as a whole: An earlier analysis of roughly 610 of the donors reported roughly 300 Gb of sequence data and 100 million to 120 million unique TCR beta sequences obtained from about 200 million T cells. An early release covering roughly 600 HLA-typed donors comprised about 300 gigabases of sequencing data and about 90 million unique TCR sequences. Among the roughly 370 genotyped donors, approximately 82% belonged to the genetic ancestry cluster associated with self-reported Caucasian donors. The study was designed to test whether signatures of past pathogen exposure could be identified by cataloging public T cell receptors. The T cell repertoires of 700 or so subjects were profiled by immunosequencing and related to cytomegalovirus serostatus. Besides the first cohort of around 670 subjects, a separate validation cohort made up of roughly 130 different subjects was used. To predict cytomegalovirus infection status, the study combined high-throughput TCR immunosequencing, statistical association of individual TCRs with disease status, and machine learning. In a later analysis, previously published TCR beta repertoires from 500 to 750 donors were re-analyzed and high-resolution HLA genotyping was added so that TCR occurrence patterns could be studied. The later analysis used no new phenotypic data to find candidate immune exposures, relying instead on TCR beta sequences and their occurrence across donors. To decide whether each TCR beta V gene segment behaved as functional or pseudogenic, an earlier analysis of some 570 of the donors relied on high-throughput TCR beta sequencing. Alongside the repertoire data, information on donor age, sex, ethnicity and CMV serostatus was compiled. In a later genetic analysis, genome-wide SNP genotypes for about 60% of the 666 donors were used, and that subset was treated as a discovery cohort. All discovery cohort repertoires had been generated using a single sequencing platform. HLA typing covered class I and class II loci at four-digit resolution. Typing coverage varied by locus: about 620-640 donors for A, B, C, DRB1 and DQB1; some 520 for DQA1; 606 for DPA1; roughly 450 for DPB1. Several DR-DQ haplotypes were handled as single units for association and clustering because linkage in the cohort was strong. Across about 380 genotyped donors of the cohort, an average of approximately 220,000 unique TCR beta nucleotide sequences per donor were sequenced, and roughly a sixth of those sequences were non-productive. Overall study outcomes, separate from this receptor: Most CMV-associated TCR beta chains appeared to be HLA-restricted in a later analysis, and the HLA associations seemed to be driven largely by CMV exposure. Some IMGT-functional V segments, including TRBV6-2 and TRBV6-3, could not be distinguished by the 87-base-pair reads and were therefore excluded. In vitro tests confirmed that a few of the cytomegalovirus-associated TCR beta chains recognize cytomegalovirus antigens. According to a later genetic analysis, donors in an Asian-associated ancestry cluster had fewer N-insertions in productive TCRs than the approximately 670-donor mean. It was suggested by the authors that the approach could potentially be generalized to other disease states and immunological phenotypes. A later analysis found that TCR association rates varied across HLA loci, with DRB1 alleles showing the most associated TCRs and HLA-C alleles the fewest. The study gave a list of about 160 TCR beta chains associated with cytomegalovirus. A later analysis found that HLA-associated TCR beta chains were more clonally expanded and had lower generation probabilities than equally common non-associated chains. In a later analysis, several top co-occurrence clusters were reported to appear linked to parvovirus B19, influenza, CMV and Epstein-Barr virus. A cluster of highly shared sequence variants was judged likely to represent a technical artifact of the sequencing pipeline. The classifier was reported to diagnose cytomegalovirus status with high specificity and sensitivity in both the original cohort and the validation cohort. Linkage disequilibrium might explain the correlated functional status among segregating V segments, but an unknown experimental factor could not be excluded. The cohort was sequenced for TCR beta chains only, and without alpha or paired-chain data the features that could be detected were limited. A further reported finding was that TCR beta sequences accurately predicted the HLA-A and HLA-B alleles for most subjects in the first cohort. Presence/absence analyses assumed roughly uniform sequencing depth across donors, an assumption that may not hold. Because some donors lacked HLA typing at each locus, the association tests relied only on the typed subset. When HLA alleles, especially DR and DQ, strongly co-occurred, TCR associations were difficult to assign to individual alleles. An association between a missense DCLRE1C variant and V-gene and J-gene trimming of TCR beta chains was found in a later genetic analysis and replicated in an independent cohort. In an earlier analysis of some 500 of the donors, most TCR beta V segments appeared in productive rearrangements about 87% or about 30% of the time, broadly matching IMGT annotations. CMV serostatus was the only immune exposure information available for the cohort. Most TCR sequences were seen in very few donors, while some public TCRs were found in many individuals. Because counts were too low, approximately 15 rarely observed V segments, including chromosome 9 orphons, were excluded from the earlier analysis of around 590 of the donors. Specific HLA alleles were associated with around 18,000 TCR beta sequences at a false discovery rate of 0.05 in a later analysis.

A word on this clone: No antigen is known for it. The sample holds no much larger clone one base away, and base qualities are not on file.

The cohort comprised 710 or so healthy bone marrow donors. At the time of sampling, all cohort members were nominally healthy, though unrecorded immune exposures were likely present. The donor tested CMV seropositive, placing the donor among the 250 to 350 seropositive members of the cohort. Each donor provided a peripheral blood sample, and peripheral blood mononuclear cells were used for TCR beta sequencing. Genomic DNA extraction from the blood cell samples was performed with the Qiagen DNeasy Blood Extraction Kit. From a lookup of the germline V gene, CDR1 and CDR2 are MDHEN and SYDVKM. The CDR3 contains 16 residues, cysteine and phenylalanine counted. Only the CDR3 part of the read is kept: 48 bases, read in frame from the first base. Here V drops 2 bases and J drops 1 base, and the junction holds 4 bases not matched to any gene. The method behind the library was the immunoSEQ multiplex PCR assay. For the multiplex PCR, a mixture combining 60 forward primers for TCR Vbeta segments and 13 reverse primers for TCR Jbeta segments was used. A multiplex PCR assay on genomic DNA amplified the CDR3 region of rearranged TCR beta genes. Amplified TCR beta libraries were sequenced as 87-base-pair reads on the Illumina HiSeq System. The authors' pipeline ran thus. A later analysis counted tens of millions of unique TCR beta chains across the 650 to 800 repertoires, and about 10 million of these chains were shared by at least two donors. A nearest-neighbor algorithm error-corrected the raw reads and collapsed the reads into unique sequences, merging closely related sequences to remove PCR and sequencing errors. Alignment of CDR3 sequences to IMGT reference sequences was used to assign V, D and J gene segments. For a sequence to be retained, a match of at least six nucleotides was required to both a V gene segment and a J gene segment. A rearrangement counted as productive if the CDR3 had no stop codons and remained in frame with V and J, and every other rearrangement counted as non-productive. Following IMGT convention, CDR3 was defined as the stretch from the second conserved V-encoded cysteine up to the conserved J-encoded phenylalanine. In an earlier analysis of some 550 of the donors, sequences lacking an unambiguous match to a single V gene segment were excluded. An earlier analysis of approximately 590 of the donors called V segments functional above 56.7% productive rearrangements and segregating when the between-donor standard deviation exceeded 5%. A statistical classification framework was built for diagnosing cytomegalovirus status from the catalog of TCR beta chain sequences. A later analysis assigned V and J genes by comparing TCR nucleotide sequences with IMGT/GENE-DB human TR gene sequences. The TCRdist pipeline was used in a later analysis to assign CDR3 sequences and most-parsimonious VDJ recombination scenarios. In a later analysis, each TCR beta chain was defined by its CDR3 amino acid sequence together with its V-gene family, and reads without a unique V-gene family were excluded. In a later analysis, 500 to 700 highly shared, low-generation-probability nucleotide sequences were removed to address suspected cross-contamination and a sequencing artifact. In a later analysis, a clonal expansion index for each public chain was calculated from normalized within-repertoire ranks of inferred template counts. Generation probabilities in a later analysis came from a VDJ recombination model fitted to out-of-frame rearrangements, and those results were checked against IGoR. Hypergeometric tests were used in a later analysis to score TCR-TCR, TCR-HLA and TCR-CMV co-occurrence, with a repertoire-size bias correction applied to the TCR pairs. In a later analysis, false discovery rates were estimated by permuting HLA or CMV assignments 20 times. In a later analysis, co-occurring TCRs were grouped with DBSCAN, and TCRdist sequence similarity was added when clustering was performed within HLA-allele-positive subsets. Repertoires with fewer than 30,000 or more than 120,000 public chains, plus five repertoires with anomalous nucleotide sharing, were excluded from co-occurrence clustering. Imported from immuneACCESS, the table was reduced by TCRdb to in-frame sequences with V and J called. These copies leave out some clones; in studies compared against another copy, an unresolved V gene accounts for under half, and the cause of the remainder is not known. The DNA gave D and trimming, while V, J and clone size come from that table. This sample is represented by approximately 100,000 clones; around 75% of them were singletons. The ten largest clones capture 11% of the sample.

This sequence originates from a man aged 18 to 29 in good health and CMV-seropositive. The sequenced material came from PBMCs. The chain links TRBV28 with TRBJ2-1, and 8 junction bases match TRBD2. The CDR3 in this case is CASSLGASGSYNEQFF. The base sequence is TGTGCCAGCAGTTTAGGTGCTAGCGGGTCCTACAATGAGCAGTTCTTC.